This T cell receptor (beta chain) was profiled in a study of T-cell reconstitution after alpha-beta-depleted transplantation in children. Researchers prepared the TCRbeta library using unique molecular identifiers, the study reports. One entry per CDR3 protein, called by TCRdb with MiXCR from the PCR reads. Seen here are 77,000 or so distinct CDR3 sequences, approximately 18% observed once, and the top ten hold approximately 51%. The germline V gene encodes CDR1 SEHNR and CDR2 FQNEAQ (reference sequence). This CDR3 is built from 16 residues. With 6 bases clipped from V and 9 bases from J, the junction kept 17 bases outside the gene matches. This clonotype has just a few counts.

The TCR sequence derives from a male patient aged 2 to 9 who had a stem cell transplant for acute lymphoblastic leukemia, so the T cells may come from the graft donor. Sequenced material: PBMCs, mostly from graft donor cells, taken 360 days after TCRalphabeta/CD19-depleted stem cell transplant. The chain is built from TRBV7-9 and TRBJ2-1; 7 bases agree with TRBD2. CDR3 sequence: CASRPKGTSVGGEQFF. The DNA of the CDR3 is TGTGCCAGCAGACCAAAAGGCACTAGCGTGGGGGGTGAGCAGTTCTTC.